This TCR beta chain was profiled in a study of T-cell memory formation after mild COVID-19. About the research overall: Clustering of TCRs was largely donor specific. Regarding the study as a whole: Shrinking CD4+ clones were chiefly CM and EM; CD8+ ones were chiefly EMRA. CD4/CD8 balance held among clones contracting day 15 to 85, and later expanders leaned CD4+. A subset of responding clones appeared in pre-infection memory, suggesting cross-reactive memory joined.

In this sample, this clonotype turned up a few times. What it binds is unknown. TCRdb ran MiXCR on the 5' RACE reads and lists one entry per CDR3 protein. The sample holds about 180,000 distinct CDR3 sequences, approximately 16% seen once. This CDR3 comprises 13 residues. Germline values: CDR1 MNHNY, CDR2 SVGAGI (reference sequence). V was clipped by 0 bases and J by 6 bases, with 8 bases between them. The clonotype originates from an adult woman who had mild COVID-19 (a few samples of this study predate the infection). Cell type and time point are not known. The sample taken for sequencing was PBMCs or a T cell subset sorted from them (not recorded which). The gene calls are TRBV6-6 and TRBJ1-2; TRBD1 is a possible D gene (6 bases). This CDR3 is CASSYSKGDGYTF. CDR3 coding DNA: TGTGCCAGCAGTTACTCGAAGGGGGATGGCTACACCTTC.